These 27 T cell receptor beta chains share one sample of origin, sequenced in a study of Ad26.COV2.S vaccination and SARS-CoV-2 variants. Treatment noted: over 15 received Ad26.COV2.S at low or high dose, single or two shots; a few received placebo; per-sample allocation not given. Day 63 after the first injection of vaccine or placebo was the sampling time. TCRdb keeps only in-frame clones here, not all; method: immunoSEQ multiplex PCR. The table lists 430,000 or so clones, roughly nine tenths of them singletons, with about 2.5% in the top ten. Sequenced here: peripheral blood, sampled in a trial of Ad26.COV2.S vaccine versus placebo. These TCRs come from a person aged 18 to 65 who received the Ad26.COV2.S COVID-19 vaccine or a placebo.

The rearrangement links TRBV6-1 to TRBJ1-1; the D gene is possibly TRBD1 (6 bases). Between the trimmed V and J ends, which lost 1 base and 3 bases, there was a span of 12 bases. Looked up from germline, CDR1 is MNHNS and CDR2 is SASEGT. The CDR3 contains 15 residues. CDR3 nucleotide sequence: TGTGCCAGCAGTGAAGAAGGCAGGGGACACACTGAAGCTTTCTTT. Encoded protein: CASSEEGRGHTEAFF.

The CDR3 bases are TGTGCCAGCAGTTACCTTCTTAAGGCCTCAGGGTTGGAGTACGAGCAGTACGTC. Translation: CASSYLLKASGLEYEQYV. V is TRBV6-2 or TRBV6-3 and J is TRBJ2-7, with D possibly being TRBD1 (5 bases). The CDR3 spans 18 residues. Per germline, CDR1 MNHEY and CDR2 SVGEGT. V lost 2 bases and J 4 bases, leaving 24 bases between the germline ends.

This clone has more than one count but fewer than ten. The CDR3 protein is CASSLQGLNSPLHF. The CDR3 DNA reads as TGTGCCAGCAGCTTACAGGGCCTTAATTCACCCCTCCACTTT. The chain couples TRBV11-2 to TRBJ1-6, with D maybe TRBD1 (5 bases). Germline lookup yields CDR1 SGHAT and CDR2 FQNNGV. Trimming removed 2 bases at V and 6 bases at J, with 8 bases between. CDR3 length: 14 amino acids.

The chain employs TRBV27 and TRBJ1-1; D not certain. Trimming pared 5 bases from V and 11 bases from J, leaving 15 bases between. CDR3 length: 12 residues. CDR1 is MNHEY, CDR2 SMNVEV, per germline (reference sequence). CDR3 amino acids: CASSPATGRAFF. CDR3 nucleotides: TGTGCCAGCAGTCCCGCTACCGGGAGGGCTTTCTTT.

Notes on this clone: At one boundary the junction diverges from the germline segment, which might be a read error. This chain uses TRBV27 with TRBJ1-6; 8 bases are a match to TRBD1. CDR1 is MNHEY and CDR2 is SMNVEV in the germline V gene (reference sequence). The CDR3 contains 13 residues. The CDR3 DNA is TGTGCCAGCAGTTTCTCACTCCGGGACAGGAAACTTTGG. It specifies CASSFSLRDRKLW.

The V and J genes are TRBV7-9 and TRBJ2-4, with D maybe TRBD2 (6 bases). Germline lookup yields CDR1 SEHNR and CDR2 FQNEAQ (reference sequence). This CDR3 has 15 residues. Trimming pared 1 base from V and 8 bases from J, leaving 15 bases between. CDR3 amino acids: CASSLEAGWEDIQYF. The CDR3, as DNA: TGTGCCAGCAGCTTAGAGGCGGGATGGGAGGACATTCAGTACTTC.

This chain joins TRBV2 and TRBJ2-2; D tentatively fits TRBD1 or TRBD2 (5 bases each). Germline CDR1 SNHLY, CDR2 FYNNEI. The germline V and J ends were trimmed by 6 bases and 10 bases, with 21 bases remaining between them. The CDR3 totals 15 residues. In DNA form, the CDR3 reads TGTGCCAGCAGAGATCCCGGGACCGCGGTCGTGGAGCTGTTTTTT. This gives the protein CASRDPGTAVVELFF. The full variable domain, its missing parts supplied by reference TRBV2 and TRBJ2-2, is EPEVTQTPSHQVTQMGQEVILRCVPISNHLYFYWYRQILGQKVEFLVSFYNNEISEKSEIFDDQFSVERPDGSNFTLKIRSTKLEDSAMYFCASRDPGTAVVELFFGEGSRLTVL.

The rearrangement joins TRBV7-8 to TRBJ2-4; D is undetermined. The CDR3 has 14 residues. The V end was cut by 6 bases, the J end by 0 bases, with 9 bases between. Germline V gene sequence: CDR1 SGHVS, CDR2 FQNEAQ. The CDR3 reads CASSTLLAKNIQYF. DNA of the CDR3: TGTGCCAGCAGTACTCTACTAGCCAAAAACATTCAGTACTTC.

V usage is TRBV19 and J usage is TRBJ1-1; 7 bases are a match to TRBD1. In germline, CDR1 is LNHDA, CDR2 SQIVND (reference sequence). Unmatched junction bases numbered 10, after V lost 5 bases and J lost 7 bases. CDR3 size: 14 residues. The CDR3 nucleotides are TGTGCCAGTAGTTCCACGACAGGGTCGTTTGAAGCTTTCTTT. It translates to CASSSTTGSFEAFF.

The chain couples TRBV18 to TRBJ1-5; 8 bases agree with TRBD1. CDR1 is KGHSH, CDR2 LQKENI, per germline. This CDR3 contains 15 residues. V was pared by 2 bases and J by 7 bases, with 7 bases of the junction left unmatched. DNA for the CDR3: TGTGCCAGCTCACCAATGACAGGGGTCGAGCAGCCCCAGCATTTT. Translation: CASSPMTGVEQPQHF.

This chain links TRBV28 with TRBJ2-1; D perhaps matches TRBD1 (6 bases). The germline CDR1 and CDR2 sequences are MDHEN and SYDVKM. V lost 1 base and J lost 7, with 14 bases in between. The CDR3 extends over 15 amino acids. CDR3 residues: CASSLFRGGRNEQFF. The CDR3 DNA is TGTGCCAGCAGTTTATTCAGGGGTGGTAGGAATGAGCAGTTCTTC.

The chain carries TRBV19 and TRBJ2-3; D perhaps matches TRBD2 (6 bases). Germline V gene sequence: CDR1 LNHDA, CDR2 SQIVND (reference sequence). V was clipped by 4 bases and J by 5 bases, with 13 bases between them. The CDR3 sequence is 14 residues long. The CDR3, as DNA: TGTGCCAGTAGTACCAGACCCGGGGGAGATACGCAGTATTTT. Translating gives CASSTRPGGDTQYF.

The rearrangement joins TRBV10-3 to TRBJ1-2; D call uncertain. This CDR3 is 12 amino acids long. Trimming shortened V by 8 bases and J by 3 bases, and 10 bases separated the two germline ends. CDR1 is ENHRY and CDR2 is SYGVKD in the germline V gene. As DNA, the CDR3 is TGTGCCATCGGGAGGAGGGACTATGGCTACACCTTC. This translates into CAIGRRDYGYTF.

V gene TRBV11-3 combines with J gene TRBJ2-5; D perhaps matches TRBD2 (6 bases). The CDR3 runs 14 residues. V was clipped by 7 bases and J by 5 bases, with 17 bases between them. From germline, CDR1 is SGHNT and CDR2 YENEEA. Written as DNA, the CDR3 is TGTGCCAGCACCCCAAGTGGCGGGGAGGAGACCCAGTACTTC. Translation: CASTPSGGEETQYF.

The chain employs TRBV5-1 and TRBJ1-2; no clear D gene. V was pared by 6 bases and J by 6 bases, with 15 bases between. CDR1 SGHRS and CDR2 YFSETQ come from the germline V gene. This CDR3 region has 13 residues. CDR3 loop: CASNQGPEDGYTF. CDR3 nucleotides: TGCGCCAGCAACCAAGGGCCGGAGGATGGCTACACCTTC. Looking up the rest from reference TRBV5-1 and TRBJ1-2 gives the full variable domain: KAGVTQTPRYLIKTRGQQVTLSCSPISGHRSVSWYQQTPGQGLQFLFEYFSETQRNKGNFPGRFSGRQFSNSRSEMNVSTLELGDSALYLCASNQGPEDGYTFGSGTRLTVV.

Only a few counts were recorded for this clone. CDR3 sequence: CASRGQQNEKLFF. In DNA, the CDR3 is TGTGCCAGCAGGGGACAGCAAAATGAAAAACTGTTTTTT. This chain links TRBV5-4 with TRBJ1-4; 7 bases map to TRBD1. With V trimmed by 5 bases and J by 5 bases, 3 bases remained unmatched. This CDR3 contains 13 residues. Germline V gene sequence: CDR1 SGHNT, CDR2 YYREEE (reference sequence). The full variable domain, completed using reference TRBV5-4 and TRBJ1-4, is ETGVTQSPTHLIKTRGQQVTLRCSSQSGHNTVSWYQQALGQGPQFIFQYYREEENGRGNFPPRFSGLQFPNYSSELNVNALELDDSALYLCASRGQQNEKLFFGSGTQLSVL.

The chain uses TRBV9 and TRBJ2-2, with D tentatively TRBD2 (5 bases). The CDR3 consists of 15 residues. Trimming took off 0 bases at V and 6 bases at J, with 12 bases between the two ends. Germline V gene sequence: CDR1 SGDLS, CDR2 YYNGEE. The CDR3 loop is CASSVGLVRAGELFF. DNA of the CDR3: TGTGCCAGCAGCGTAGGGCTAGTGAGGGCCGGGGAGCTGTTTTTT. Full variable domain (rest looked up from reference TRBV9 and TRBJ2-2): DSGVTQTPKHLITATGQRVTLRCSPRSGDLSVYWYQQSLDQGLQFLIQYYNGEERAKGNILERFSAQQFPDLHSELNLSSLELGDSALYFCASSVGLVRAGELFFGEGSRLTVL.

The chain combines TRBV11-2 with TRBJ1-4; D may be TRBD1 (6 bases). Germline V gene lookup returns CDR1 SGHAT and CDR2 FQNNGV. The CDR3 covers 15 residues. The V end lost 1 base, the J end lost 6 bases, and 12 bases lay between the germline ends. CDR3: CASSLAYHRDEKLFF. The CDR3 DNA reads TGTGCCAGCAGCTTAGCCTACCACAGGGATGAAAAACTGTTTTTT.

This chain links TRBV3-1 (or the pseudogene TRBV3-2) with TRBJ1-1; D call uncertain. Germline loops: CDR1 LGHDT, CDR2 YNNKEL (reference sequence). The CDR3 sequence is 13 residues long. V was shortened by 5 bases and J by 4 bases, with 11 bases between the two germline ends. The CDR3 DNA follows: TGTGCCAGCAGCACCCGTCAGAGCACTGAAGCTTTCTTT. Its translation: CASSTRQSTEAFF.

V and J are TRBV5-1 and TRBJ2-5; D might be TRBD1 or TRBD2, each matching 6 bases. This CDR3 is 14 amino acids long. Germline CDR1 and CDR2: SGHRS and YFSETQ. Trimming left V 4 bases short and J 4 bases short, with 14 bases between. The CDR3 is CASSLGGIGETQYF. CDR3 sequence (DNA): TGCGCCAGCAGCCTGGGGGGCATAGGAGAGACCCAGTACTTC. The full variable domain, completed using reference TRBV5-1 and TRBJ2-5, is KAGVTQTPRYLIKTRGQQVTLSCSPISGHRSVSWYQQTPGQGLQFLFEYFSETQRNKGNFPGRFSGRQFSNSRSEMNVSTLELGDSALYLCASSLGGIGETQYFGPGTRLLVL.

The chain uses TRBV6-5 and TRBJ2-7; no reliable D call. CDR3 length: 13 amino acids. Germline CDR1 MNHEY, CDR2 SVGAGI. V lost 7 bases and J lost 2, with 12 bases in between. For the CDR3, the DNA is TGTGCCAGCAAGGTCCCAGAAGCCTACGAGCAGTACTTC. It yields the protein CASKVPEAYEQYF.

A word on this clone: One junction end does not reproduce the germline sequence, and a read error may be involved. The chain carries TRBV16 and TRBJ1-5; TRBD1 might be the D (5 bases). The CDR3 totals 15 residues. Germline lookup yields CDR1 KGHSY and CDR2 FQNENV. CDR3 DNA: TGTGCCAGCAGCCACGGCCCTAAACGGGACCATTCCCAACATTTT. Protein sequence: CASSHGPKRDHSQHF.

The CDR3, as DNA: TGTGCCAGCAGCTTAGGGAGACAGGGGGCCTGGTATGGCTACACCTTC. Its translation: CASSLGRQGAWYGYTF. This chain links TRBV7-8 with TRBJ1-2; TRBD1 aligns across 10 bases. From germline, CDR1 is SGHVS and CDR2 FQNEAQ. This CDR3 has 16 residues. Losses at the gene ends were 1 base for V and 5 bases for J; bases not matched to a gene: 7.

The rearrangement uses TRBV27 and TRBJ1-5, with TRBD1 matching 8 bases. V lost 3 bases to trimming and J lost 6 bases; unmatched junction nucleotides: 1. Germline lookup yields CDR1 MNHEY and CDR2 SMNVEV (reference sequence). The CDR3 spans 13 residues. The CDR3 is CASSFQGAQPQHF. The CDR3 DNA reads TGTGCCAGCAGTTTTCAGGGGGCTCAGCCCCAGCATTTT.

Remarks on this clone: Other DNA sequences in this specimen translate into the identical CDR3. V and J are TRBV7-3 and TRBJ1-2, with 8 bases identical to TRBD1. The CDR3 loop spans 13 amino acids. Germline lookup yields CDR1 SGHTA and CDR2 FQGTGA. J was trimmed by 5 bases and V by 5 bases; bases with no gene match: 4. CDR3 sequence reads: CASSLDRGYGYTF. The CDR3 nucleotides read TGTGCCAGCAGCCTCGACAGGGGTTATGGCTACACCTTC. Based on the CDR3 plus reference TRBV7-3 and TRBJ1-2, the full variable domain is GAGVSQTPSNKVTEKGKYVELRCDPISGHTALYWYRQSLGQGPEFLIYFQGTGAADDSGLPNDRFFAVRPEGSVSTLKIQRTERGDSAVYLCASSLDRGYGYTFGSGTRLTVV.

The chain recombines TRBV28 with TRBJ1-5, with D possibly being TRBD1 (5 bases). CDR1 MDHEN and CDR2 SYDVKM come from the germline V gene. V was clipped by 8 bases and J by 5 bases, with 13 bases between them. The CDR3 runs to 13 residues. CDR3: CASSTGGYQPQHF. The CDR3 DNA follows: TGTGCCAGCTCAACCGGGGGGTATCAGCCCCAGCATTTT.

CDR3 sequence: CATSRVASGSSTDTQYF. The CDR3 region has the DNA TGTGCCACCAGCAGAGTGGCTAGCGGGTCTAGCACAGATACGCAGTATTTT. This chain links TRBV15 with TRBJ2-3; TRBD2 matches at 8 bases. Looked up from germline, CDR1 is LNHNV and CDR2 is YYDKDF (reference sequence). CDR3 length: 17 residues. The trim removed 1 base at V and 0 bases at J, leaving 6 bases unmatched.